This T cell receptor (beta chain) was recorded in a study of beta chain features in type 1 diabetes. Study findings and constraints: Patients' naive, central memory and Treg TCRB repertoires seemed closer to one another than those of healthy donors. Moderate but significant shortening of TCRB CDR3s was recorded in all four CD4+ subsets from Type 1 diabetes patients.

The whole isolated RNA underwent reverse transcription, so sequencing captured expressed TCRB transcripts. Samples of naive, central memory and regulatory T cells yielded a mean of about 3.57 million reads. The table came from immunoSEQ multiplex PCR; TCRdb's copy has only in-frame clones and leaves some out. This sample has around 250,000 clones, with 20% found just once. The germline V gene encodes CDR1 SNHLY and CDR2 FYNNEI. There are 11 residues in the CDR3. V lost 4 bases and J 10 bases, leaving 10 bases between the germline ends. On this clone: Its antigen is undetermined.

A CD45RO/CCR7/CD25/CD127/CD95/CD27 panel sorted naive, central memory, regulatory and stem cell-like memory CD4+ cells. The source of this sequence is a woman in her thirties or forties with type 1 diabetes. The sample consisted of naive CD4+ T cells from blood. The chain joins TRBV2 to TRBJ1-2; weak D call: TRBD1 (5 bases). CDR3 coding DNA: TGTGCCAGCAGTGGCGACAGCCACTACACCTTC. Amino acids: CASSGDSHYTF.